A selection of T cell receptor beta chains follows, all from one sample in a study of cytomegalovirus exposure and HLA in healthy donors. Using immunoSEQ multiplex PCR, the repertoire was profiled, and TCRdb retains in-frame clones only, with some absent. Its listing shows approximately 190,000 clones. Input material: PBMCs. These receptors originate from a man younger than 40 in good health and CMV-seronegative. CDR3s include the opening cysteine and the closing phenylalanine or tryptophan. Fields, in order: J gene, D gene, V gene, CDR3 protein, CDR3 DNA. The D gene is left open where the match is weak.

J: TRBJ2-7; D: TRBD1; V: TRBV10-2; CDR3: CAPSLTGAHEQYF; DNA: TGCGCCCCCTCCTTGACAGGGGCCCACGAGCAGTACTTC
J: TRBJ1-1; D: .; V: TRBV4-1; CDR3: CASSQPRLPIFF; DNA: TGCGCCAGCAGCCAACCTAGACTCCCGATTTTCTTT
J: TRBJ2-7; D: TRBD1; V: TRBV6-5; CDR3: CASSYSRGRGSYEQYF; DNA: TGTGCCAGCAGTTACTCGAGGGGCAGGGGGTCCTACGAGCAGTACTTC
J: TRBJ1-5; D: .; V: TRBV6-1; CDR3: CASNRASSNQPQHF; DNA: TGTGCCAGCAACAGGGCCAGTAGCAATCAGCCCCAGCATTTT
J: TRBJ1-2; D: TRBD1; V: TRBV13; CDR3: CASSPGTGTGFSGYTF; DNA: TGTGCCAGCAGCCCGGGGACCGGGACAGGGTTTAGTGGCTACACCTTC
J: TRBJ2-7; D: .; V: TRBV10-3; CDR3: CATRDTTYEQYF; DNA: TGTGCCACCCGGGACACGACCTACGAGCAGTACTTC
J: TRBJ2-7; D: TRBD1; V: TRBV7-9; CDR3: CASSGQGAYEQYF; DNA: TGTGCCAGCAGCGGACAGGGGGCCTACGAGCAGTACTTC
J: TRBJ2-7; D: TRBD1; V: TRBV7-2; CDR3: CASSFAGQGFDEQYF; DNA: TGTGCCAGCAGCTTCGCGGGACAGGGGTTCGACGAGCAGTACTTC
J: TRBJ2-1; D: .; V: TRBV11-3; CDR3: CASSLVLNNEQFF; DNA: TGTGCCAGCAGCTTAGTCTTAAACAATGAGCAGTTCTTC
J: TRBJ1-2; D: TRBD1; V: TRBV7-6; CDR3: CASSSTLGQGSYGYTF; DNA: TGTGCCAGCAGCTCCACCTTGGGACAGGGGAGCTATGGCTACACCTTC
J: TRBJ2-7; D: .; V: TRBV28; CDR3: CASSSGTPSYEQYF; DNA: TGTGCCAGCAGTTCGGGGACACCCTCCTACGAGCAGTACTTC